This record concerns one T cell receptor (beta chain) sequence. In this sample, this clone turned up a few times. This clone's antigen is unknown. One base away there is no much larger clone; base qualities are not given. The record originates from a study of blood T cell repertoires in COVID-19 (dated by TCRdb to the early 2020s). About the study as a whole: The collaborator samples originated in the United States, Italy and Spain and spanned the acute and convalescent phases of COVID-19. The material from the prospective study consisted of cDNA or gDNA derived from T cells, B-cell-depleted T cells, or PBMCs. Subjects who had been exposed to COVID-19, were actively infected with it, or had recovered from it provided the deeply sampled blood TCRbeta repertoires that made up the dataset. The repertoires were released in a freely available public database intended as a resource for research on the immune response to SARS-CoV-2. The samples were drawn from the first 160 participants of the ongoing ImmuneRACE study and from 950 to 1,500 subjects provided by 6 global collaborators. Sample metadata almost always included a de-identified subject ID, COVID-19 status, age in years and sex. Where available, HLA class I and class II types were taken from metadata supplied by the sample provider and were not determined by assay-based typing. Study-wide findings and limitations: The amount of clinical and demographic metadata varied by source and participant and was provided uncurated.

Enrolling through a virtual design, the prospective study's participants ranged in age from roughly 18 to 90 years and lived across roughly 23 United States geographic areas. To assign participants to cohorts, the prospective study relied on clinical history that participants themselves reported in a screening survey and a study questionnaire. Recovered participants in ImmuneRACE Cohort 3 were defined as having two consecutive negative NP/OP PCR tests, clearance from a healthcare professional, or resolution of symptoms. Each participant in the prospective study had whole blood, serum and a nasopharyngeal or oropharyngeal swab collected by mobile phlebotomists. Prospective study participants could optionally give additional blood draws and questionnaires over a 2-month period. Before DNA extraction, prospective study blood samples were shipped either frozen or at room temperature. The trim is 7 bases for V and 0 bases for J, with a gap of 10 bases between the germline ends. The CDR3 starts with the cysteine, ends with the phenylalanine, and has 14 residues. CDR3 DNA only is kept here, 42 bases in frame from base 1. CDR1 and CDR2, per the germline V gene (reference sequence), are LNHDA and SQIVND.

The immunoSEQ Assay, a bias-controlled multiplex PCR, was used to amplify TCRbeta CDR3 regions from genomic DNA. From the authors' description of their analysis: The number of nucleated cells in each sample was estimated by amplification of reference gene primers within the assay. Sequence reads were collapsed and filtered to measure the absolute abundance of every unique TCRbeta CDR3 rearrangement. For each sample, productive Simpson clonality was calculated by taking the square root of Simpson's diversity index across productive rearrangements. TCRdb took this table from immuneACCESS and kept in-frame rearrangements with V and J called. Such tables lack part of the clones; where checked against another copy, unresolved V genes explain under half of the gap, and the rest is unexplained. The V and J calls and the clone size are those of that table, but D and trimming were determined from the DNA. Within this sample are around 300,000 clones, with roughly nine tenths of them counted one time only. The top ten clones comprise approximately 1.5% of the sample.

The chain is made from TRBV19 and TRBJ1-5; confidence is insufficient to name the D gene. Sequences were obtained from PBMCs or T cells enriched from blood (not recorded which). This TCR was sampled from a woman in her thirties or forties who had recovered from COVID-19. The nucleotide sequence reads TGTGCCAGTATGGTCCTAAATAGCAATCAGCCCCAGCATTTT. Its amino acids are CASMVLNSNQPQHF.